This T cell receptor (beta chain) was sequenced in a study of T cell changes during pregnancy in multiple sclerosis. This clone turned up a few times. Sequencing used immunoSEQ multiplex PCR; TCRdb keeps in-frame clones, though not all of them. The data show roughly 51,000 clones, 94% seen once. CDR1 is MNHNS and CDR2 is SASEGT in the germline V gene. This CDR3 is 15 amino acids long. V gave up 1 base and J gave up 6 bases; unmatched junction bases: 5. This receptor was identified in a female donor with multiple sclerosis, enrolled in a pregnancy study. The source was CD8+ T cells from peripheral blood mononuclear cells, collected before pregnancy. This chain joins TRBV6-1 and TRBJ1-5; 8 nucleotides align to TRBD1. This chain's CDR3 is CASSEGEDRAQPQHF. The CDR3, as DNA: TGTGCCAGCAGTGAAGGGGAGGACAGGGCTCAGCCCCAGCATTTT.